Listed below are T cell receptor beta chains from one sample, sequenced in a study of neurological immune-mediated disorders. MiXCR was run by TCRdb on the 5' RACE reads, yielding one entry per CDR3 protein. Of around 47,000 distinct CDR3 sequences listed, about 22% are singletons. Sequencing input: PBMCs. These receptors were obtained from a man aged 60 to 69 with HTLV-1-associated myelopathy (HAM/TSP). Each CDR3 is given with its conserved first and last residue. The D gene is left open where the match is weak. Not every row has a clone size; where given, it reads once, few, many or a size class.

J gene	D gene	V gene	clone size	CDR3 protein	CDR3 DNA
TRBJ2-7	TRBD2	TRBV20-1	many	CSARDFLAGVGEQYF	TGCAGTGCTAGAGATTTCCTAGCGGGAGTTGGCGAGCAGTACTTC
TRBJ1-1	-	TRBV4-1	-	CASSQDSAGWVAFF	TGCGCCAGCAGCCAAGATTCGGCAGGGTGGGTAGCTTTCTTT
TRBJ2-7	-	TRBV5-1	-	CASSLPAGEQYF	TGCGCCAGCAGCTTGCCCGCGGGCGAGCAGTACTTC
TRBJ2-5	TRBD2	TRBV20-1	many	CSARAALAVIQETQYF	TGCAGTGCTAGGGCAGCACTAGCGGTTATCCAAGAGACCCAGTACTTC
TRBJ2-2	-	TRBV5-1	many	CASSSGQSTGELFF	TGCGCCAGCAGCTCAGGACAGTCCACCGGGGAGCTGTTTTTT
TRBJ2-5	TRBD1	TRBV20-1	-	CSPTGTGGETQYF	TGCAGCCCGACCGGGACAGGGGGTGAAACCCAGTACTTC
TRBJ2-1	TRBD2	TRBV2	many	CASSRTSGVTYNEQFF	TGTGCCAGCAGCAGAACTAGCGGAGTTACCTACAATGAGCAGTTCTTC
TRBJ2-1	TRBD2	TRBV20-1	-	CSARVASGTSSYNEQFF	TGCAGTGCTAGAGTAGCTAGCGGGACTAGCTCCTACAATGAGCAGTTCTTC
TRBJ2-7	-	TRBV12-3/TRBV12-4	many	CASNRGGVGYEQYF	TGTGCCAGCAACCGAGGTGGGGTGGGGTACGAGCAGTACTTC
TRBJ2-3	-	TRBV20-1	many	CSPKRDTDTQYF	TGCAGCCCTAAAAGAGATACAGATACGCAGTATTTT